The sample holds a few counts of the clone carrying this TCR beta chain. Antigen unknown. TCRdb reanalysed the reads using MiXCR and keeps one entry per CDR3 protein. The sample carries 450,000 to 600,000 distinct CDR3 sequences, about 42% recorded once. This sample is part of a study of T cell repertoires in cytomegalovirus infection. Looking at the study overall: As its CMV epitopes, the study selected recently identified HLA-C-restricted and well-studied HLA-B-restricted targets. Through public TCR beta signatures, both CMV infection and matching HLA type were indicated.

Looked up from germline, CDR1 is SGHVS and CDR2 is FQNEAQ. CDR3 length: 18 amino acids. V was pared by 4 bases and J by 4 bases, with 23 bases between. Broader study findings: The study identified carriers of CMV plus the relevant HLA from cumulative public TCR beta family frequency.

The TCR was taken from a human donor in good health (CMV status not recorded). Some clones in this sample may be carry-over from other donors' samples. This specimen was cultured PBMCs, taken from culture after CMV antigen stimulation. The chain combines TRBV7-8 with TRBJ2-1; possibly TRBD1 for D (7 bases). The CDR3 DNA sequence: TGTGCCAGCAGCTCCGGAGGGGGCGGACCTGTCAGGTACAATGAGCAGTTCTTC. Translating gives CASSSGGGGPVRYNEQFF.